This TCR beta chain was recorded in a study of T cell responses to AZD1222 COVID-19 vaccine. Germline V lookup: CDR1 LGHDT, CDR2 YNNKEL (reference sequence). The V and J ends lost 0 bases and 3 bases respectively, with 12 bases between them. The CDR3 length is 16 residues. On this clone: Its antigen is still unknown.

General observations from the study: Just a handful of AZD1222 recipients were seropositive at baseline. Unmutated variant regions reportedly attract nearly half of all spike-specific TCRs. Most donors were white British and more were female, and clonal diversity was possibly underestimated. Across the whole spike, CD4 TCRs peaked at regions 160-218 and 743-854.

Assay used: immunoSEQ multiplex PCR; TCRdb lists only in-frame clones, some missing. In the table there are around 100,000 clones, about 90% of which are singletons. This specimen was peripheral blood, taken on day 0 of MenACWY control vaccination. The source of this sequence is an adult in good health. This chain uses TRBV3-1 (or the pseudogene TRBV3-2) with TRBJ1-3, with D possibly being TRBD1 (5 bases). Here the CDR3 DNA reads TGTGCCAGCAGCCAAGATCGGGGACTTAATGGAAACACCATATATTTT. Translation: CASSQDRGLNGNTIYF.